This TCR beta chain was observed in a study of OX40 agonist ivuxolimab in advanced cancers. General observations from the study: Average numbers of expanded clones were greater in CD8+ T cells than in CD4+.

Concerning this clone: Its antigen is not identified.

Only in-frame clones appear in the TCRdb table, and some are missing; sequencing was by immunoSEQ multiplex PCR. The data hold approximately 75,000 clones, with roughly 90% observed a single time. It was autoimmune disease history or systemic immunosuppression that excluded patients. Sample: CD4+ or CD8+ T cells sorted from blood, taken in a trial of the OX40 agonist ivuxolimab. This receptor was identified in an adult with an advanced solid tumor such as melanoma, head and neck, liver or kidney cancer.

CDR3 coding DNA: TGTGCCAGCAGCTCGACAGGGGTGAATCAGCCCCAGCATTTT. It encodes CASSSTGVNQPQHF. The rearrangement links TRBV28 to TRBJ1-5; 8 bases align to TRBD1. This CDR3 contains 14 residues. V was pared by 6 bases and J by 4 bases, with 5 bases of the junction left unmatched. Germline values: CDR1 MDHEN, CDR2 SYDVKM.